Included here is one T cell receptor (beta chain) sequence, with context. Its antigen is not identified. These data come from a study of human thymus T cells. The study, taken as a whole, reports: Related work showed strongly overlapping thymic repertoires across unrelated individuals. Usage of V and J genes appeared biased in thymic and blood repertoires.

CDR3 length: 14 amino acids. The V gene end was trimmed by 8 bases and the J gene end by 3 bases; junction bases not matched to a gene: 8. From germline, CDR1 is MNHEY and CDR2 SMNVEV (reference sequence). TCRdb keeps only in-frame clones here, not all; method: immunoSEQ multiplex PCR. The table includes about 78,000 clones, around 96% detected once. Resections from corrective heart surgery supplied the thymus tissue. Donors were healthy Finnish babies undergoing corrective operations for congenital heart defects. Sequenced: thymus tissue. This receptor was taken from a boy under two years old with a congenital heart defect but otherwise immunologically healthy. The J gene is TRBJ1-1, the V gene TRBV27, with 8 bases lining up with TRBD1. The CDR3 DNA sequence: TGTGCCAGCGGACAGGGACGGGAGGACACTGAAGCTTTCTTT. Translating it yields CASGQGREDTEAFF.